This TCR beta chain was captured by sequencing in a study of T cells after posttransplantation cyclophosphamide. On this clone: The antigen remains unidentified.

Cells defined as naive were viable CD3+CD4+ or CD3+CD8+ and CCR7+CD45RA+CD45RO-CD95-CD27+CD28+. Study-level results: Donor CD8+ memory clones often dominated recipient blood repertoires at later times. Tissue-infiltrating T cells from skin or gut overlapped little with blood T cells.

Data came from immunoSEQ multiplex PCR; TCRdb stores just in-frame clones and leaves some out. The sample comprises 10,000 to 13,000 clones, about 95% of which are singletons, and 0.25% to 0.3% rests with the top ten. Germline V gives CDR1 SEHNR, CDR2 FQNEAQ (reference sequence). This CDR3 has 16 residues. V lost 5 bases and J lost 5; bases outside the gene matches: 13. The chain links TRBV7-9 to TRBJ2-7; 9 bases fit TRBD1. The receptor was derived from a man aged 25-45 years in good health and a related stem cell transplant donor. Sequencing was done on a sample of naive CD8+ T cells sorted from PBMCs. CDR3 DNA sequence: TGTGCCAGCAGCCCGACTCCGGGACAGGGAGCCAACGAGCAGTACTTC. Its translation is CASSPTPGQGANEQYF.